Detailed here is one T cell receptor (beta chain). The sample comes from a study of CD8 T cells in Susac syndrome. Blood CD8+ and CD4+ T cells underwent high-throughput TCR beta sequencing. In contrast to the negatively isolated CD8+ and CD4+ T cells, TEMRA cells were FACS-enriched. Random hexamers were used to reverse transcribe roughly 0.5 to 1 ug of RNA. Amplification of TCR beta CDR3 across 54 Vbeta and 13 Jbeta was performed with immunoSEQ multiplex PCR. A single record per CDR3 protein comes from TCRdb applying MiXCR to the immunoSEQ multiplex PCR reads. The data contain about 180,000 distinct CDR3 sequences, roughly 95% of them singletons. The V and J ends lost 0 bases and 2 bases, in that order; junction bases with no gene match: 4. CDR1 is MNHEY and CDR2 is SMNVEV in the germline V gene (reference sequence). The CDR3 has 18 amino acids.

What was sequenced was CD8+ T cells from PBMCs. The sequence derives from a human donor with multiple sclerosis. J is TRBJ2-6 and V is TRBV27; 10 nucleotides align to TRBD2. The CDR3 loop is CASSLSLAGVPGANVLTF. The CDR3 DNA is TGTGCCAGCAGTTTATCGCTAGCGGGAGTACCTGGGGCCAACGTCCTGACTTTC.